This TCR delta chain was obtained from a study of gamma-delta T cells after stem cell transplantation. V trimming: 1 base; J trimming: 0 bases; junction bases outside the gene matches: 4. There are 18 residues in the CDR3. The V gene's germline CDR1 is GEAIGNYY and CDR2 EKD. TCRdb reanalysed the RT-PCR reads via CATT. There are under 8,000 delta-chain clones in the sample; roughly 14% occur only once, and approximately 5.4% lies in the top ten. In this sample, this clone is medium-sized. This TCR came from a human donor. It is not recorded whose cells these are; they may come from a transplant donor. Sequencing used gamma-delta T cells. The V gene is TRDV2, the J gene TRDJ3; the match to TRDD3 covers 8 bases. This CDR3 is CACDTGYASSWDTRQMFF. The CDR3 DNA reads as TGTGCCTGTGACACGGGATACGCGAGCTCCTGGGACACCCGACAGATGTTTTTC.